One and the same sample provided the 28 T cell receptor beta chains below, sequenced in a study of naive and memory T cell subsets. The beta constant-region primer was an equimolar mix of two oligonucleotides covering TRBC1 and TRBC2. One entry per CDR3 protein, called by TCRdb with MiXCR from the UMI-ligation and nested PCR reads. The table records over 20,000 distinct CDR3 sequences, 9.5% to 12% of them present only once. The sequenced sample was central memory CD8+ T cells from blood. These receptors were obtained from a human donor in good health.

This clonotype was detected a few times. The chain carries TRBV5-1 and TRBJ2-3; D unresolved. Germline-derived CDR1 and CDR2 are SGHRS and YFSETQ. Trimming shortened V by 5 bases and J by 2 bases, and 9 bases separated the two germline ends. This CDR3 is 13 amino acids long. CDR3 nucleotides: TGCGCCAGCAGAATGGGGTACACAGATACGCAGTATTTT. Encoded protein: CASRMGYTDTQYF.

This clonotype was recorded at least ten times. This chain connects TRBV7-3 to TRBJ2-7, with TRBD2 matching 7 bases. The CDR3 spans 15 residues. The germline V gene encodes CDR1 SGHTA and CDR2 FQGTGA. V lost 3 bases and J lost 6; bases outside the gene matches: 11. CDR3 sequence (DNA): TGTGCCAGCAGCTTGACGGCGGGAGACGACCGCGAGCAGTACTTC. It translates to CASSLTAGDDREQYF.

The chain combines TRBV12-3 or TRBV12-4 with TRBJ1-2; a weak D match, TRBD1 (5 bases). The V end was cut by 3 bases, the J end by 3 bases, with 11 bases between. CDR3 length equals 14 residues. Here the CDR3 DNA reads TGTGCCAGCAGTTTTTGGGGGTGGTACTATGGCTACACCTTC. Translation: CASSFWGWYYGYTF.

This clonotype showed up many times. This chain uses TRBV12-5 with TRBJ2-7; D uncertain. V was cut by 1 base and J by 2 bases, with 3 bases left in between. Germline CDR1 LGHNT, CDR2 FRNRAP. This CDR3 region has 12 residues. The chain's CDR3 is CASGLGTYEQYF. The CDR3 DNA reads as TGTGCTAGTGGTTTGGGGACCTACGAGCAGTACTTC. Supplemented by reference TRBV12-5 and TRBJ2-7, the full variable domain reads DARVTQTPRHKVTEMGQEVTMRCQPILGHNTVFWYRQTMMQGLELLAYFRNRAPLDDSGMPKDRFSAEMPDATLATLKIQPSEPRDSAVYFCASGLGTYEQYFGPGTRLTVT.

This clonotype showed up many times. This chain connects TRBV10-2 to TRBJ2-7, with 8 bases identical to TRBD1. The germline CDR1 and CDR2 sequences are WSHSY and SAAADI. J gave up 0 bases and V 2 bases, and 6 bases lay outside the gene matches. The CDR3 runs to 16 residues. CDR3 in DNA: TGCGCCAGCAGTGAGGTGGGACAGGCGAGCTCCTACGAGCAGTACTTC. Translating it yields CASSEVGQASSYEQYF.

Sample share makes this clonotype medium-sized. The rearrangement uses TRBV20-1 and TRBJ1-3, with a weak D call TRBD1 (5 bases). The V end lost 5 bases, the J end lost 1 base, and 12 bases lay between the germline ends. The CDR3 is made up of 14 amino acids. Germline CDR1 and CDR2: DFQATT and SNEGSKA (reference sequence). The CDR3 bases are TGCAGTGCTGGGGGGGATGGGTCTGGAAACACCATATATTTT. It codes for CSAGGDGSGNTIYF.

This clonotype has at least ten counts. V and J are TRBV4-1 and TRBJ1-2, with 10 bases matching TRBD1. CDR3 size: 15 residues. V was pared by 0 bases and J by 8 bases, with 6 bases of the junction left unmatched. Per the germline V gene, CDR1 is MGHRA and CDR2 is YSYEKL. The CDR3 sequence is CASSQDWDRGIGYTF. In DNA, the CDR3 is TGCGCCAGCAGCCAAGACTGGGACAGGGGAATCGGCTACACCTTC.

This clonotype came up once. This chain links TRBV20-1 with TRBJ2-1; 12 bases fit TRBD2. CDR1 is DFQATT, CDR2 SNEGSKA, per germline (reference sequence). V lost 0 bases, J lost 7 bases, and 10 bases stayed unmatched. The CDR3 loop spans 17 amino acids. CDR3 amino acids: CSARDVLAGGPHNEQFF. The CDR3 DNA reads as TGCAGTGCTAGAGACGTCCTAGCGGGAGGGCCTCATAATGAGCAGTTCTTC.

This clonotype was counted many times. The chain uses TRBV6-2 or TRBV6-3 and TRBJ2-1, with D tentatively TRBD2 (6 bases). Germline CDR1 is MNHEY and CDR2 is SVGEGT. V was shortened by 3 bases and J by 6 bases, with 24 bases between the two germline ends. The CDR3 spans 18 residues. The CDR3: CASSYRSRGLTGGNEQFF. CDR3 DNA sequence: TGTGCCAGCAGTTATAGGAGTCGGGGACTTACCGGGGGCAATGAGCAGTTCTTC.

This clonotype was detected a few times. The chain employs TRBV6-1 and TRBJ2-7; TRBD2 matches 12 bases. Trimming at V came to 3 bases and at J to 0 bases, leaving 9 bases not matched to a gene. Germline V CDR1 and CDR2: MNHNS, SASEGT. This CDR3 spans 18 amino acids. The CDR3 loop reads CASSERTSGNIHSYEQYF. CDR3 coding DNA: TGTGCCAGCAGTGAGAGGACTAGCGGGAACATACACTCCTACGAGCAGTACTTC.

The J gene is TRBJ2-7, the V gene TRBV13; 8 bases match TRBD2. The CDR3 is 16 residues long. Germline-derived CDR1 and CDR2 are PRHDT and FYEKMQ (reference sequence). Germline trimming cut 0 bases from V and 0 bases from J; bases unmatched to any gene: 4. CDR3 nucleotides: TGTGCCAGCAGCTTAGGCGGGAGCGGGGGCTCCTACGAGCAGTACTTC. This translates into CASSLGGSGGSYEQYF.

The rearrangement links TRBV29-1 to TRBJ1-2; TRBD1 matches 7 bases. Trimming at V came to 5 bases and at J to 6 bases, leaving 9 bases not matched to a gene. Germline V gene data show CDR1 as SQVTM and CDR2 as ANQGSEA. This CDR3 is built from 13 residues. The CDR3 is CSVFDRVGNGYTF. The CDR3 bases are TGCAGCGTTTTTGACAGGGTGGGGAATGGCTACACCTTC.

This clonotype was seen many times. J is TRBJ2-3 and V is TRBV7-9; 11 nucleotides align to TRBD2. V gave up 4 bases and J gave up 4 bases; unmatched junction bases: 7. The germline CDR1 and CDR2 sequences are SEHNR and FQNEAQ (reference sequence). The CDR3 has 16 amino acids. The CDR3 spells CASSSASGRFADTQYF. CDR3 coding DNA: TGTGCCAGCAGCTCCGCTAGCGGGAGGTTCGCAGATACGCAGTATTTT.

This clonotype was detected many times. CDR3 DNA sequence: TGTGCCAGCAGCCAACTAGGATGGGACAGGCCAAACTCTGGGGCCAACGTCCTGACTTTC. It is translated as CASSQLGWDRPNSGANVLTF. The chain couples TRBV3-1 to TRBJ2-6; 8 nucleotides agree with TRBD1. V lost 2 bases to trimming and J lost 0 bases; unmatched junction nucleotides: 12. This CDR3 comprises 20 residues. CDR1 LGHDT and CDR2 YNNKEL come from the germline V gene (reference sequence).

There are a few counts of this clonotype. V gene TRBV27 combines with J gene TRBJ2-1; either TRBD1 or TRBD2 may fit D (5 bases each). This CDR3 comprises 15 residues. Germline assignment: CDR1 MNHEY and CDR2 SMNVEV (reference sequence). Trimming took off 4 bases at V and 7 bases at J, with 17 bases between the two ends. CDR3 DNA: TGTGCCAGCAGTTACGAAGTTGGGACCCTTAATGAGCAGTTCTTC. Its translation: CASSYEVGTLNEQFF.

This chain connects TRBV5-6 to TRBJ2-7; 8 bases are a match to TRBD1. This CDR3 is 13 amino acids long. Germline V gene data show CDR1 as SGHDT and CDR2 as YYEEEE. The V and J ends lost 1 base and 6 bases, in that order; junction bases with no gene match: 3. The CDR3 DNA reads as TGTGCCAGCAGCTTGACGACAGGGGCCGAGCAGTACTTC. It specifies CASSLTTGAEQYF. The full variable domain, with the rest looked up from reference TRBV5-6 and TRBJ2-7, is DAGVTQSPTHLIKTRGQQVTLRCSPKSGHDTVSWYQQALGQGPQFIFQYYEEEERQRGNFPDRFSGHQFPNYSSELNVNALLLGDSALYLCASSLTTGAEQYFGPGTRLTVT.

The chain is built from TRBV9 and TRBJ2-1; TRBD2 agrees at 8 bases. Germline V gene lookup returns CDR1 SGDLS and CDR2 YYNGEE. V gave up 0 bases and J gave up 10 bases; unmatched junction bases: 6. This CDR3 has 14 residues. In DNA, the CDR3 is TGTGCCAGCAGCGTAGCGGGAGGGCCATTAGAGCAGTTCTTC. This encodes CASSVAGGPLEQFF.

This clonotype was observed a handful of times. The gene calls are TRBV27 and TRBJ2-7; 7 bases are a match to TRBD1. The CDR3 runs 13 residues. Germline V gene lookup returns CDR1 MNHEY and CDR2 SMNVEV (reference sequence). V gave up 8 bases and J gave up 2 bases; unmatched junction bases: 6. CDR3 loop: CASGPDRAYEQYF. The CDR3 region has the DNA TGTGCCAGCGGCCCCGACAGGGCCTACGAGCAGTACTTC.

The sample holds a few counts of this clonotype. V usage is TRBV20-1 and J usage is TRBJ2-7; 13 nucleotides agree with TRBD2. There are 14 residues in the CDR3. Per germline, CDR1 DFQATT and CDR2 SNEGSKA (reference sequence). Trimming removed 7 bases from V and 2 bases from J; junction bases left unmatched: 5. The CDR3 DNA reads TGCAGTGTCATAACTAGCGGGAGGGCCTACGAGCAGTACTTC. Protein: CSVITSGRAYEQYF.

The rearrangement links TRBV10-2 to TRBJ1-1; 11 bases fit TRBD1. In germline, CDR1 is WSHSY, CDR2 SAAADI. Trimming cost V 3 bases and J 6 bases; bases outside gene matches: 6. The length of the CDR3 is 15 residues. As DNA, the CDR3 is TGCGCCAGCAGTGATTGGGGACAGGGGGAATCTGAAGCTTTCTTT. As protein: CASSDWGQGESEAFF.

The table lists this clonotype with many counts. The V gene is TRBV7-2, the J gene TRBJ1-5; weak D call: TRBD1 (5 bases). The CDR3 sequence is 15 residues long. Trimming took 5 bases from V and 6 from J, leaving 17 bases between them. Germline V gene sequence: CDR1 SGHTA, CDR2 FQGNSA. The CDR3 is CASSRLEGRGQPQHF. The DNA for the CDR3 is TGTGCCAGCAGCCGTCTTGAGGGGCGCGGTCAGCCCCAGCATTTT. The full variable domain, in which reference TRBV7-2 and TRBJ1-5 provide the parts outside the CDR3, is GAGVSQSPSNKVTEKGKDVELRCDPISGHTALYWYRQSLGQGLEFLIYFQGNSAPDKSGLPSDRFSAERTGGSVSTLTIQRTQQEDSAVYLCASSRLEGRGQPQHFGDGTRLSIL.

For the CDR3, the DNA is TGTGCCAGCTCACCACCGTGGGACTCCTACGAGCAGTACTTC. Translated: CASSPPWDSYEQYF. The genes are TRBV18 and TRBJ2-7; the D is unclear. Trimming took off 0 bases at V and 0 bases at J, with 6 bases between the two ends. The CDR3 has 14 residues. The germline V gene encodes CDR1 KGHSH and CDR2 LQKENI.

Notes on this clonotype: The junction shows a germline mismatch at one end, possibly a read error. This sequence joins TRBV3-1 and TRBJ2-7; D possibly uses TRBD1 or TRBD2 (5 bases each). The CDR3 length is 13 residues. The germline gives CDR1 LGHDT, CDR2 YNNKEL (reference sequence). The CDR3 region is CASIQSGTPVQYF. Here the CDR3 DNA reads TGTGCCAGCATCCAATCCGGGACCCCCGTGCAGTACTTC.

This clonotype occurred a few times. In nucleotides, the CDR3 is TGCGCCAGCAGCCCCAGGCGGGGCACAGATACGCAGTATTTT. Its translation is CASSPRRGTDTQYF. The chain links TRBV10-1 to TRBJ2-3; possibly TRBD2 for D (5 bases). The CDR3 sequence is 14 residues long. V lost 6 bases to trimming and J lost 1 base, with 11 bases between them. Germline loops: CDR1 WNHNN, CDR2 SYGVQD (reference sequence).

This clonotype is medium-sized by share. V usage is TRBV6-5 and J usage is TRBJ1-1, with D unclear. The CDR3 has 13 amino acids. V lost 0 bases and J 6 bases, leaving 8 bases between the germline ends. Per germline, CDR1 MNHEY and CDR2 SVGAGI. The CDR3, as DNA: TGTGCCAGCAGTTACTCGTGGACGGCTGAAGCTTTCTTT. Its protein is CASSYSWTAEAFF.

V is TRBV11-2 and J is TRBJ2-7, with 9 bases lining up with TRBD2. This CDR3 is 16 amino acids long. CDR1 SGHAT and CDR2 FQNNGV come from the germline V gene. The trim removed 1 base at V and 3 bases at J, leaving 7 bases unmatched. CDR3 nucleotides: TGTGCCAGCAGCTTAGCCCTCCAGCGGGAGGTCTACGAGCAGTACTTC. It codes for CASSLALQREVYEQYF.

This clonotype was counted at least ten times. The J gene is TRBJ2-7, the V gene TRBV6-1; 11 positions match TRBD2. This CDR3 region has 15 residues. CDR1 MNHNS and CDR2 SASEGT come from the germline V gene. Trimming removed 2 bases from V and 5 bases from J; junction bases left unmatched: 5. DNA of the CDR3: TGTGCCAGCAGTGAATTTAGCGGGAGGGCGGACGAGCAGTACTTC. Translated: CASSEFSGRADEQYF.

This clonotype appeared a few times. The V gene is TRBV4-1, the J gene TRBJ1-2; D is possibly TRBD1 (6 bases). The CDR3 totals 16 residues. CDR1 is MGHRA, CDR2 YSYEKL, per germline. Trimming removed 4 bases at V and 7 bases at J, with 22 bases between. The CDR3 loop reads CASSPRLWDKLSGYTF. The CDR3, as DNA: TGCGCCAGCAGCCCGAGGTTATGGGACAAACTAAGTGGCTACACCTTC.